Described below is a single T cell receptor beta chain sequence and its context. These data originate in a study of blood T cell repertoires in COVID-19. Study in general: PBMCs, B-cell-depleted T cells, or T cells were the source of the cDNA or gDNA that made up the material.

Sequencing used immunoSEQ multiplex PCR; TCRdb keeps in-frame clones, though not all of them. The data show 130,000 to 150,000 clones, with about four fifths seen just once and 6.5% to 8.5% held by the top ten. V was pared by 5 bases and J by 4 bases, with 4 bases of the junction left unmatched. Germline values: CDR1 SEHNR, CDR2 FQNEAQ (reference sequence). This CDR3 region has 13 residues. Sequenced input: peripheral blood. J is TRBJ1-2 and V is TRBV7-9, with 7 bases lining up with TRBD1. The clonotype comes from a human donor with acute or convalescent COVID-19. The donor label of this sample is uncertain. The CDR3 sequence: CASSPGGTYGYTF. DNA for the CDR3: TGTGCCAGCAGCCCAGGGGGGACCTATGGCTACACCTTC.